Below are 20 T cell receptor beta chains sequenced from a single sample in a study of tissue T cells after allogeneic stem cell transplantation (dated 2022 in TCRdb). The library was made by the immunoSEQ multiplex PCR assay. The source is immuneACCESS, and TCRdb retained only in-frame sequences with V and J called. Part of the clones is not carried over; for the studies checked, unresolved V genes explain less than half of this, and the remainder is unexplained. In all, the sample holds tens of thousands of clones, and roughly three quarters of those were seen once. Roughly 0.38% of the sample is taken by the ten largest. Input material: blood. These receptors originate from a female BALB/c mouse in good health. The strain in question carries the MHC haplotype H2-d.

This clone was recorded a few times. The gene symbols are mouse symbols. CDR3 region: CASSQDRGDQAPLF. CDR3 DNA, as far as it was read: TGTGCCAGCAGCCAGGACAGGGGAGACCAGGCTCCGCTT. The chain carries TRBV5 and TRBJ1-5, with 9 bases lining up with TRBD1. The read finishes 1 residue shy of the CDR3 end, and the germline J gene is used to complete it. Germline-derived CDR1 and CDR2 are LGHNA and YNLKQL (reference sequence). The trim removed 3 bases at V and 5 bases at J, leaving 2 bases unmatched. The length of the CDR3 is 14 residues.

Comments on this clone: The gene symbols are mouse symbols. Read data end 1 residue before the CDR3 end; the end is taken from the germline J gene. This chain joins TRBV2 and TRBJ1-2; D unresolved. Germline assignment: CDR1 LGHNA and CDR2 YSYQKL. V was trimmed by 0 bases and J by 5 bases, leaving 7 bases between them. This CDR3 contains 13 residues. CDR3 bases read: TGTGCCAGCAGCCAAGAACGGGTTTCCGACTACACC. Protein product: CASSQERVSDYT. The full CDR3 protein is CASSQERVSDYTF. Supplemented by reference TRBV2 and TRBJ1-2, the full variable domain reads DPKIIQKPKYLVAVTGSEKILICEQYLGHNAMYWYRQSAKKPLEFMFSYSYQKLMDNQTASSRFQPQSSKKNHLDLQITALKPDDSATYFCASSQERVSDYTFGSGTRLLVI.

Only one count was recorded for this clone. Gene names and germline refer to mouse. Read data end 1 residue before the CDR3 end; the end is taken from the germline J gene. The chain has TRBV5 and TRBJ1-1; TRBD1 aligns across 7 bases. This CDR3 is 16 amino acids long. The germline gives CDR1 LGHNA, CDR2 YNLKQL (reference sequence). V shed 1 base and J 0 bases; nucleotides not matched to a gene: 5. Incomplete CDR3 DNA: TGTGCCAGCAGCCAAGGGCAGGGGGAAACAAACACAGAAGTCTTC. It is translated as CASSQGQGETNTEVF. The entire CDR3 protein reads CASSQGQGETNTEVFF.

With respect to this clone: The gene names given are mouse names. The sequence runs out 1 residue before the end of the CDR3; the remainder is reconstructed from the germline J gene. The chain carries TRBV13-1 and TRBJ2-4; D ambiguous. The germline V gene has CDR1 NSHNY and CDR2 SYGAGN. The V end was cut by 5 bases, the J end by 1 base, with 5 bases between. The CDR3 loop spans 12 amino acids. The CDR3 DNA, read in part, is TGTGCCAGCAGGGGAGGTCAAAACACCTTGTAC. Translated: CASRGGQNTLY. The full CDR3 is CASRGGQNTLYF.

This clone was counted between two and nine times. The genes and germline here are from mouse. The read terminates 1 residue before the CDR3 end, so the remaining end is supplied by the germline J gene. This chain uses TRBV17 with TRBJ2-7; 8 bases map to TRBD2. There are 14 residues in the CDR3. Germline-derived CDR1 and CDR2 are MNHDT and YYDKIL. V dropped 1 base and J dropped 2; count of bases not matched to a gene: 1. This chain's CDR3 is CASSRVGGAYEQYF. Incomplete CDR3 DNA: TGTGCTAGCAGTAGAGTTGGGGGGGCCTATGAACAGTAC.

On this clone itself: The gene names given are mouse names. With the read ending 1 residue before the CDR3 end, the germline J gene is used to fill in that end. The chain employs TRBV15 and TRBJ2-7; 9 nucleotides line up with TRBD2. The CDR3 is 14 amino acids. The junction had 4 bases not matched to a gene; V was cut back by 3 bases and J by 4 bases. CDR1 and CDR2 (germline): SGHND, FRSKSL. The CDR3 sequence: CASSFLLGGYEQYF. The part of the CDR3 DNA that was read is TGTGCCAGCAGTTTTTTGCTGGGGGGGTATGAACAGTAC.

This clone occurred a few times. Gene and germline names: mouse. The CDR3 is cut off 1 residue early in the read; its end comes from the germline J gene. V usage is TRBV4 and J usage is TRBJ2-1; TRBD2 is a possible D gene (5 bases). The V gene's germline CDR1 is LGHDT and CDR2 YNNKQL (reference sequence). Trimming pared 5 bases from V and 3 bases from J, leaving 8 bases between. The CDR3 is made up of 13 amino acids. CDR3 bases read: TGTGCCAGCAGCAGTGGGGTCTATGCTGAGCAGTTC. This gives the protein CASSSGVYAEQF. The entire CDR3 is CASSSGVYAEQFF.

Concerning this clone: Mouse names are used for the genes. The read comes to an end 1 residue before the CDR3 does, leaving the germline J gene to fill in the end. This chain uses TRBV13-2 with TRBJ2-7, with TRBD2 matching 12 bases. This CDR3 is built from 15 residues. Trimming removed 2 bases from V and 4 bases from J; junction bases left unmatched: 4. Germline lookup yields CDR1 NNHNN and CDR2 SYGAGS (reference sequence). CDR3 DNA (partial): TGTGCCAGCGGTGACCCGGACTGGGGGGGATATGAACAGTAC. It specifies CASGDPDWGGYEQY. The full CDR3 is CASGDPDWGGYEQYF.

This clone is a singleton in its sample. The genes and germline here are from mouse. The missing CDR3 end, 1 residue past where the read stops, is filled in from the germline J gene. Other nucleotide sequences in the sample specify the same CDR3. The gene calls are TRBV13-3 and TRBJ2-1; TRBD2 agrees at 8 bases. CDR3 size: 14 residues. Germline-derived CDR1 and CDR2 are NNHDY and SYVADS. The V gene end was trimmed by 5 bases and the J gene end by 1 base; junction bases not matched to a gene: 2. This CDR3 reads CASRLGGNYAEQFF. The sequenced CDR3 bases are TGTGCCAGCAGGCTGGGGGGAAACTATGCTGAGCAGTTC.

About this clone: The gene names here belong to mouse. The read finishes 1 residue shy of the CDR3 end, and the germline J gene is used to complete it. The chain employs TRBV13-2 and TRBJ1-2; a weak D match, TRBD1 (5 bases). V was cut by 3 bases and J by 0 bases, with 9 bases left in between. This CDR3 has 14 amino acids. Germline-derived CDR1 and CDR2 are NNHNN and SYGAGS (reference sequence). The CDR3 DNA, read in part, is TGTGCCAGCGGTGCCCAGGGAGCAAACTCCGACTACACC. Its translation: CASGAQGANSDYT. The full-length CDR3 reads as CASGAQGANSDYTF.

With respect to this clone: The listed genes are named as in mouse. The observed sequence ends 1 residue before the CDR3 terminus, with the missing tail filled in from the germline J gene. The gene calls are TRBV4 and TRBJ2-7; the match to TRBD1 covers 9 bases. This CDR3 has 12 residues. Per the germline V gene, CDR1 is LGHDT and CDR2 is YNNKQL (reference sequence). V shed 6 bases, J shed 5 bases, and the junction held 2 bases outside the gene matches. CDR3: CASRDRGDEQYF. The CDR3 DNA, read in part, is TGTGCCAGCAGGGACAGGGGAGATGAACAGTAC.

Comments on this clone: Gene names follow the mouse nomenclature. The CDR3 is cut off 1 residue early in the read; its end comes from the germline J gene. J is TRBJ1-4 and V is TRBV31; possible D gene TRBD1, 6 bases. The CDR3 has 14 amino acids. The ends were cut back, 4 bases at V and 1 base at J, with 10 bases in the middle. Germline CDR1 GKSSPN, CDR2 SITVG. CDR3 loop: CAWTQQGSNERLFF. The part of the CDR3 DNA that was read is TGTGCCTGGACCCAACAGGGTTCCAACGAAAGATTATTT.

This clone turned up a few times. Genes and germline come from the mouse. CDR3: CASSSLTGGEQYF. The sequenced CDR3 bases are TGTGCTAGCAGTAGTCTTACAGGGGGTGAACAGTAC. The J gene is TRBJ2-7, the V gene TRBV17; TRBD1 matches at 8 bases. The sequence runs out 1 residue before the end of the CDR3; the remainder is reconstructed from the germline J gene. The CDR3 consists of 13 residues. V gave up 3 bases and J gave up 6 bases; unmatched junction bases: 4. The germline V gene has CDR1 MNHDT and CDR2 YYDKIL.

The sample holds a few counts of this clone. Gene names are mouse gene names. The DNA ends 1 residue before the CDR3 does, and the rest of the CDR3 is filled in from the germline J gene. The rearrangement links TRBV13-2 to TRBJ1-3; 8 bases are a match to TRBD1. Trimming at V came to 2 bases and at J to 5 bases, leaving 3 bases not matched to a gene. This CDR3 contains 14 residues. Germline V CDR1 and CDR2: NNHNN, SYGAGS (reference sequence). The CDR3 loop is CASGEARGRNTLYF. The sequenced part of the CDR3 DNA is TGTGCCAGCGGTGAGGCCAGGGGGCGAAATACGCTCTAT.

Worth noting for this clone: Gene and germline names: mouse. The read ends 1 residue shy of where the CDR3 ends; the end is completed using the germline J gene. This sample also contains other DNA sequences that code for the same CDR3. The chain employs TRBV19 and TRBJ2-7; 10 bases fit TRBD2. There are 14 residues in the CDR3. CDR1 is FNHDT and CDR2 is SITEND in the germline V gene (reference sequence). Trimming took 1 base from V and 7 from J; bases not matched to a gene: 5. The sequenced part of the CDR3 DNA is TGTGCCAGCAGTATACTGGGGGGGCGCGGGGAACAGTAC. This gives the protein CASSILGGRGEQY. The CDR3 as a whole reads CASSILGGRGEQYF. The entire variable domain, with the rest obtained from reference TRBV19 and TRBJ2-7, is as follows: GGIITQTPKFLIGQEGQKLTLKCQQNFNHDTMYWYRQDSGKGLRLIYYSITENDLQKGDLSEGYDASREKKSSFSLTVTSAQKNEMAVFLCASSILGGRGEQYFGPGTRLTVL.

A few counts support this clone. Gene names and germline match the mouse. CDR3 in amino acids: CASSWEATNERLFF. CDR3 DNA (partial): TGTGCCAGCAGCTGGGAGGCGACCAACGAAAGATTATTT. The chain combines TRBV2 with TRBJ1-4; no clear D. The missing CDR3 end, 1 residue past where the read stops, is filled in from the germline J gene. This CDR3 region has 14 residues. V was pared by 5 bases and J by 3 bases, with 10 bases between. Germline assignment: CDR1 LGHNA and CDR2 YSYQKL.

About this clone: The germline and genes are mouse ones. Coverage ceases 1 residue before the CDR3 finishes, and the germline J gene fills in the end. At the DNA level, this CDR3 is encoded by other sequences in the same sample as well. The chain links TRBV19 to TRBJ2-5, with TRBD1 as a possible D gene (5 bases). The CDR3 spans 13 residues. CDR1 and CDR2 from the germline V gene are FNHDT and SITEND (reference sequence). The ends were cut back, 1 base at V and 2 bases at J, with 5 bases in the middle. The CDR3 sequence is CASSIRGQDTQYF. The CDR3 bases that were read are TGTGCCAGCAGTATAAGGGGCCAAGACACCCAGTAC.

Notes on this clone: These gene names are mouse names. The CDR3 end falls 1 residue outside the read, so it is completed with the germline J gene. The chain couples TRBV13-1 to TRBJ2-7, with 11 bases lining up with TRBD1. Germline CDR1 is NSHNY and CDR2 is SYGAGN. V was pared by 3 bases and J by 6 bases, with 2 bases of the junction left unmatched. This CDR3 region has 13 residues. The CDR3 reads CASSGGTGGEQYF. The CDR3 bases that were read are TGTGCCAGCAGTGGGGGGACAGGGGGTGAACAGTAC.

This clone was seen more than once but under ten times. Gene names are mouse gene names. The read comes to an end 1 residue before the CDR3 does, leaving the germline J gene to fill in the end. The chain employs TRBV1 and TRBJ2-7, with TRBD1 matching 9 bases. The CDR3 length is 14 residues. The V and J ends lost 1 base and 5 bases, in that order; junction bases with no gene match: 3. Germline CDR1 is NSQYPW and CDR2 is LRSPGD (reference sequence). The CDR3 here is CTCSAGQGGDEQYF. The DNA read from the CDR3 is TGCACCTGCAGTGCAGGACAGGGGGGAGATGAACAGTAC.

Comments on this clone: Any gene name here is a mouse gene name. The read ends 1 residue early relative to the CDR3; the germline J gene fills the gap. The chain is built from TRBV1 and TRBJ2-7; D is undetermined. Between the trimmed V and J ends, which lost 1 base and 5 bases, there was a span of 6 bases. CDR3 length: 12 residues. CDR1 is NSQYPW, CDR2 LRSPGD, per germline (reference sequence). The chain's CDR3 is CTCSAGQNEQYF. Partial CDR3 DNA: TGCACCTGCAGTGCAGGACAAAATGAACAGTAC.